This note documents a single T cell receptor (beta chain) sequence. This clonotype was seen a handful of times. No cognate antigen has been identified for it. No much larger clonotype is one base removed from it; base qualities were not supplied. Library method: RACE. TCRdb records NextSeq 500 as the sequencer. During library preparation, unique molecular identifiers were attached to individual cDNA molecules so that TCRs could be counted in a quantitative, reproducible way. Both TCR alpha and TCR beta chains were sequenced from each blood RNA sample. Concerning the study's data processing: Samples had a median of around 92,000 TCRs, with a range from about 23,224 to 690,600. V, J and CDR3 annotation of the TCR reads was performed with the Decombinator software suite. To make PS versus PT1 abundance plots, every sample was subsampled to the same number of TCRs (28,000). TCRs were defined as expanded if absent before sensitization and observed at least eight times at the 2-week time point. TCRdb redid the processing of the public reads, applying fastp at Q25 and MiXCR, and retained in-frame beta chains. Duplicate CDR3 protein sequences are folded into a single record with the most common DNA and genes. In this record, the V and J calls reflect TCRdb's handling and not the investigators' own analysis. This sample holds 95,000 to 150,000 distinct CDR3 sequences; roughly 13% were observed only once. The top ten hold less than 0.95% of the sample.

This specimen comes from a study of human T cells and chemical hapten exposure (dated by TCRdb to the early 2020s). For the wider study: For sensitization, 2% DPC in acetone was applied to an approximately 2 cm by approximately 2 cm area of upper inner arm skin. Approximately 28 alopecia patients provided blood for TCR sequencing at one to four time points (pre-sensitization, 2, 6 and 24 weeks). Blood was sampled from patients pre-sensitization (week 0) and at 2, 6 and about 24 weeks after DPC sensitization. Patients additionally received weekly therapeutic DPC doses to the scalp throughout the roughly 23-week study period. Libraries were pooled for sequencing, and per-sample TCR yields varied mainly because of small differences in library volumes within the pool. This study followed changes in the peripheral blood TCR repertoire in vivo during primary and secondary sensitization of alopecia patients to the hapten diphenylcyclopropenone (DPC). Most of the patients in the cohort were female, and the cohort covered alopecia areata with under or over 50% scalp involvement, alopecia totalis and alopecia universalis. Patch testing was performed on the upper back with Finn chambers containing 0.01% DPC, and the patch tests were scored after 6 days according to International Contact Dermatitis Research Group standards.

The CDR3 covers 13 residues, taking in both the cysteine and the phenylalanine. The entry retains the CDR3 DNA only, 39 bases that are in frame from base 1. Looking up the germline V gene (reference sequence) yields CDR1 MNHNY and CDR2 SVGAGI. The V and J ends are trimmed by 2 bases and 5 bases, leaving 8 bases between them. The study at large found these results: Because all patients had alopecia, a presumed autoimmune disease, the immune response of the patients might differ from that of healthy individuals. Repeated subsampling changed both the strength of the expansion versus patch-test correlation and the threshold at which that correlation became significant. Significantly more large CDR3 similarity clusters were formed by expanded TCRs than by pre-sensitization or healthy control sets, consistent with antigen-driven responses. Patch test score was positively correlated with the number of PT1 expanded TCRs, with significance at thresholds 8, 16 and 32 but not at 4. DPC sensitization did not change how many TCRs were above 1 in 1000 frequency, and no evidence was found of alterations in global repertoire structure.

Interpreted using the paper, the time point label stands for: patch test 1, 2 weeks after DPC sensitization. The treatment or condition label, read with the paper, signifies: therapeutic diphenylcyclopropenone sensitization with weekly scalp DPC. Blood at each patch-test visit was drawn before the patch test was applied. To be eligible, patients had to be aged 18 to 70, diagnosed with alopecia and judged suitable for DPC therapy, while pregnant patients were excluded. Total RNA was extracted from unfractionated whole blood collected in Tempus Blood RNA tubes. The sequence links TRBV6-6 to TRBJ2-3, with TRBD2 perhaps the D gene, on 5 matching bases. The receptor comes from a man younger than 35 with alopecia areata. Some clones in this sample may be carry-over from other donors' samples. This sample comprised whole blood, obtained in connection with sensitization to the hapten diphenylcyclopropenone (DPC). The CDR3: CASSYERRDTQYF. The DNA reads as follows: TGTGCCAGCAGTTACGAGCGGCGAGATACGCAGTATTTT.